The next 29 T cell receptor beta chains were all read from a single sample in a study of T cell repertoires in cytomegalovirus infection. These TCRs' antigens remain unknown. TCRdb analysed the reads with MiXCR anew, one entry per CDR3 protein. The sample includes some 800,000 distinct CDR3 sequences, about 30% of them seen just once. Sequenced material: cultured CD8+ T cells from PBMCs, taken from culture after CMV antigen stimulation. These receptors originate from a human donor in good health (CMV status not recorded). Some clones in this sample may be carry-over from other donors' samples.

The chain recombines TRBV4-3 with TRBJ2-1; D possibly corresponds to TRBD2 (7 bases). The CDR3 loop spans 18 amino acids. The germline CDR1 and CDR2 sequences are LGHNA and YSLEER. Trimming stripped 3 bases from V and 3 bases from J, with 21 bases between. CDR3 protein: CASSHSFRGAVNYNEQFF. The CDR3 DNA reads TGCGCCAGCAGCCATTCATTTCGGGGGGCCGTCAACTACAATGAGCAGTTCTTC.

This clonotype was seen only a few times. J is TRBJ2-7 and V is TRBV7-9, with D possibly called TRBD1 or TRBD2 (5 bases each). Germline values: CDR1 SEHNR, CDR2 FQNEAQ (reference sequence). The germline V and J ends were trimmed by 4 bases and 6 bases, with 31 bases remaining between them. The CDR3 runs 19 residues. CDR3 amino acids: CASSSLGAGIQRWTVEQYV. The CDR3 DNA reads TGTGCCAGCAGCTCACTCGGGGCAGGGATCCAGCGCTGGACGGTCGAGCAGTACGTC.

This clonotype was seen many times. The rearrangement links TRBV7-6 to TRBJ2-6; D not certain. CDR3 length equals 17 residues. V was shortened by 1 base and J by 0 bases, with 10 bases between the two germline ends. Germline lookup yields CDR1 SGHVS and CDR2 FNYEAQ. In DNA form, the CDR3 reads TGTGCCAGCAGCTTAGAACTGAGCAGCTCTGGGGCCAACGTCCTGACTTTC. Translated, it gives CASSLELSSSGANVLTF.

Details on this clonotype: A much larger clone sits a single nucleotide away, making a read error possible. This rearrangement joins TRBV12-3 or TRBV12-4 to TRBJ1-5; D remains ambiguous. The length of the CDR3 is 15 residues. In DNA, the CDR3 is TGTGCCAGCAGAATAACGGCAAATAGCGATCAGCCCCAGCATTTT. As protein: CASRITANSDQPQHF.

The rearrangement uses TRBV20-1 and TRBJ1-5, with D tentatively TRBD1 (5 bases). The CDR3 runs 15 residues. Germline values: CDR1 DFQATT, CDR2 SNEGSKA (reference sequence). With 2 bases removed from V and 4 bases from J, the gap between germline ends came to 15 bases. The CDR3 sequence: CSARYTGGGNQPQHF. The CDR3 DNA follows: TGCAGTGCTAGATATACGGGGGGTGGAAATCAGCCCCAGCATTTT.

The J gene is TRBJ2-3, the V gene TRBV9; 8 bases map to TRBD1. The CDR3 runs to 17 residues. With 3 bases clipped from V and 2 bases from J, the junction kept 11 bases outside the gene matches. The germline gives CDR1 SGDLS, CDR2 YYNGEE. The DNA for the CDR3 is TGTGCCAGCAGCGGTCAACCAGGGGGCTATGACACAGATACGCAGTATTTT. Its protein product is CASSGQPGGYDTDTQYF.

This clonotype was seen only a few times. This chain connects TRBV7-8 to TRBJ2-5, with TRBD2 matching 8 bases. This CDR3 spans 15 amino acids. Germline assignment: CDR1 SGHVS and CDR2 FQNEAQ. V shed 1 base and J 3 bases; nucleotides not matched to a gene: 4. CDR3 sequence: CASSLEGSGEETQYF. CDR3 DNA sequence: TGTGCCAGCAGCTTAGAGGGTAGCGGGGAAGAGACCCAGTACTTC.

The CDR3 DNA sequence: TGCGCCAGCAGCCATCCCGGGGACAGCTATGGCTACACCTTC. Translating gives CASSHPGDSYGYTF. The chain combines TRBV4-1 with TRBJ1-2; 7 bases match TRBD1. Germline assignment: CDR1 MGHRA and CDR2 YSYEKL. CDR3 length: 14 residues. V lost 3 bases to trimming and J lost 4 bases; unmatched junction nucleotides: 5.

A remark on this clonotype: This may arise from a read error, as a much more abundant clone is one base away. This chain connects TRBV6-4 to TRBJ2-2; TRBD2 is a possible D gene (5 bases). This CDR3 comprises 13 residues. Germline V lookup: CDR1 MRHNA, CDR2 SNTAGT. The CDR3 DNA is TGTGTCAGCAGTGAGGGGAACACCGGGGAGCTGTTTTTT. As protein: CVSSEGNTGELFF.

The chain joins TRBV5-1 to TRBJ2-1; D possibly matches TRBD1 or TRBD2 (6 bases each). Germline V CDR1 and CDR2: SGHRS, YFSETQ. This CDR3 comprises 15 residues. V lost 3 bases to trimming and J lost 4 bases, with 14 bases between them. CDR3 region: CASSSPGAGYNEQFF. In DNA, the CDR3 is TGCGCCAGCAGCTCGCCGGGGGCCGGGTACAATGAGCAGTTCTTC.

This clonotype was detected a few times. CDR3 sequence reads: CASSYTPGGDNEQFF. Here the CDR3 DNA reads TGTGCCAGCAGTTACACTCCGGGAGGAGACAATGAGCAGTTCTTC. This chain links TRBV6-5 with TRBJ2-1; 7 positions agree with TRBD2. From germline, CDR1 is MNHEY and CDR2 SVGAGI. The CDR3 sequence is 15 residues long. V shed 2 bases and J 5 bases; nucleotides not matched to a gene: 6.

The gene calls are TRBV7-9 and TRBJ2-1; possible D gene TRBD1, 6 bases. Trimming shortened V by 5 bases and J by 10 bases, and 18 bases separated the two germline ends. The CDR3 has 14 residues. Germline V lookup: CDR1 SEHNR, CDR2 FQNEAQ (reference sequence). CDR3 in amino acids: CASSAEGEPNEQFF. In DNA form, the CDR3 reads TGTGCCAGCAGCGCCGAGGGGGAGCCAAACGAGCAGTTCTTC.

This clonotype came up many times. J is TRBJ2-5 and V is TRBV7-9, with 8 bases that match TRBD2. The germline V gene encodes CDR1 SEHNR and CDR2 FQNEAQ (reference sequence). CDR3 length: 14 residues. The V and J ends lost 5 bases and 4 bases, in that order; junction bases with no gene match: 6. The CDR3 region is CASSLSGGRETQYF. CDR3 nucleotide sequence: TGTGCCAGCAGCCTGTCGGGGGGGCGAGAGACCCAGTACTTC. Full variable domain (rest looked up from reference TRBV7-9 and TRBJ2-5): DTGVSQNPRHKITKRGQNVTFRCDPISEHNRLYWYRQTLGQGPEFLTYFQNEAQLEKSRLLSDRFSAERPKGSFSTLEIQRTEQGDSAMYLCASSLSGGRETQYFGPGTRLLVL.

The V and J genes are TRBV20-1 and TRBJ2-7; no firm D call. This CDR3 comprises 12 residues. Germline-derived CDR1 and CDR2 are DFQATT and SNEGSKA (reference sequence). The ends were cut back, 5 bases at V and 4 bases at J, with 12 bases in the middle. As DNA, the CDR3 is TGCAGTGCTCAAGGAAAGAAATACGAGCAGTACTTC. Its translation is CSAQGKKYEQYF.

This clonotype has just a few counts. The rearrangement links TRBV7-6 to TRBJ1-2, with 9 bases that match TRBD1. In germline, CDR1 is SGHVS, CDR2 FNYEAQ. With V trimmed by 4 bases and J by 2 bases, 8 bases remained unmatched. There are 16 residues in the CDR3. The CDR3 loop is CASSSLDGTGNYGYTF. CDR3 sequence (DNA): TGTGCCAGCAGCTCACTAGACGGGACAGGGAACTATGGCTACACCTTC.

The chain carries TRBV2 and TRBJ2-5; 11 nucleotides align to TRBD2. The junction had 7 bases not matched to a gene; V was cut back by 6 bases and J by 4 bases. CDR1 and CDR2 (germline): SNHLY, FYNNEI. The CDR3 covers 15 residues. The CDR3 nucleotides are TGTGCCAGCAGACTAGCGGGGGCTCCGAGAGAGACCCAGTACTTC. This codes for CASRLAGAPRETQYF.

Remarks on this clonotype: A much larger clonotype is one base distant, so this may be a read error. The chain carries TRBV7-9 and TRBJ2-3; tentative D call: TRBD1 (6 bases). CDR1 and CDR2 from the germline V gene are SEHNR and FQNEAQ (reference sequence). V lost 2 bases and J lost 4, with 10 bases in between. CDR3 size: 14 residues. CDR3 loop: CASSLRKGADTQYF. CDR3 sequence (DNA): TGTGCCAGCAGCTTAAGGAAGGGGGCAGATACGCAGTATTTT. The full variable domain, with the rest looked up from reference TRBV7-9 and TRBJ2-3, is DTGVSQNPRHKITKRGQNVTFRCDPISEHNRLYWYRQTLGQGPEFLTYFQNEAQLEKSRLLSDRFSAERPKGSFSTLEIQRTEQGDSAMYLCASSLRKGADTQYFGPGTRLTVL.

The chain joins TRBV6-1 to TRBJ1-1; possible D gene TRBD1, 6 bases. V was pared by 6 bases and J by 11 bases, with 16 bases between. The CDR3 is 12 residues long. Germline loops: CDR1 MNHNS, CDR2 SASEGT. The chain's CDR3 is CASRNGQFGAFF. The CDR3, as DNA: TGTGCCAGCAGGAATGGACAGTTCGGGGCTTTCTTT.

This chain connects TRBV20-1 to TRBJ2-1; no reliable D call. Germline CDR1 reads DFQATT; CDR2 reads SNEGSKA (reference sequence). With 0 bases removed from V and 5 bases from J, the gap between germline ends came to 8 bases. CDR3 size: 13 residues. The CDR3 DNA follows: TGCAGTGCTAGAGAGCGCGGCGACAATGAGCAGTTCTTC. Protein product: CSARERGDNEQFF.

This clonotype was recorded a few times. This sequence joins TRBV9 and TRBJ1-1; D is possibly TRBD1 (5 bases). Trimming removed 2 bases from V and 1 base from J, with 9 bases in between. Per germline, CDR1 SGDLS and CDR2 YYNGEE. The CDR3 is 14 residues long. CDR3 residues: CASSVSGTNTEAFF. The DNA for the CDR3 is TGTGCCAGCAGCGTTTCGGGGACGAACACTGAAGCTTTCTTT.

V usage is TRBV20-1 and J usage is TRBJ1-1; no firm D call. Germline V gives CDR1 DFQATT, CDR2 SNEGSKA (reference sequence). V was shortened by 1 base and J by 3 bases, with 6 bases between the two germline ends. The CDR3 covers 12 residues. CDR3 in DNA: TGCAGTGCTAGAGTCCCCGACACTGAAGCTTTCTTT. Protein sequence: CSARVPDTEAFF.

The rearrangement links TRBV10-3 to TRBJ2-1; D may be TRBD2 (6 bases). With 4 bases removed from V and 6 bases from J, the gap between germline ends came to 13 bases. The germline V gene has CDR1 ENHRY and CDR2 SYGVKD. The CDR3 totals 14 residues. Written as DNA, the CDR3 is TGTGCCATCAGTGGTATTGGGGGGTCCAATGAGCAGTTCTTC. This encodes CAISGIGGSNEQFF.

J is TRBJ2-2 and V is TRBV6-6, with a tentative D call TRBD2 (5 bases). Trimming shortened V by 10 bases and J by 0 bases, and 9 bases separated the two germline ends. The CDR3 consists of 13 residues. The germline V gene has CDR1 MNHNY and CDR2 SVGAGI (reference sequence). CDR3 coding DNA: TGTGCCACCCGGGAATCGAACACCGGGGAGCTGTTTTTT. Translated, it gives CATRESNTGELFF.

This clonotype was seen a handful of times. The genes are TRBV7-9 and TRBJ1-1, with 8 bases matching TRBD1. CDR3 length: 16 residues. Per germline, CDR1 SEHNR and CDR2 FQNEAQ (reference sequence). Trimming removed 1 base from V and 1 base from J; junction bases left unmatched: 5. The CDR3, as DNA: TGTGCCAGCAGCTTAGTCCCGGGACAGGAGAACACTGAAGCTTTCTTT. Protein sequence: CASSLVPGQENTEAFF.

This clonotype was detected only once. This rearrangement joins TRBV10-2 to TRBJ1-1; TRBD1 matches at 7 bases. CDR3 size: 14 residues. CDR1 is WSHSY, CDR2 SAAADI, per germline. V lost 6 bases, J lost 3 bases, and 7 bases stayed unmatched. The CDR3 DNA reads as TGCGCCAGCAGACCTTATACAGGGGACACTGAAGCTTTCTTT. Its translation is CASRPYTGDTEAFF.

This clonotype was observed a few times. The V and J genes are TRBV28 and TRBJ2-7; TRBD2 might be the D (6 bases). CDR1 MDHEN and CDR2 SYDVKM come from the germline V gene. Trimming removed 9 bases at V and 6 bases at J, with 18 bases between. This CDR3 is built from 13 residues. This CDR3 reads CASSPLGGSEQYV. The CDR3 nucleotides are TGTGCCAGTAGCCCTCTGGGAGGCAGCGAGCAGTACGTC.

This clonotype appeared many times. The chain couples TRBV7-2 to TRBJ2-3; D uncertain. This CDR3 is built from 16 residues. The germline CDR1 and CDR2 sequences are SGHTA and FQGNSA. V was trimmed by 8 bases and J by 7 bases, leaving 25 bases between them. For the CDR3, the DNA is TGTGCCAGCGCCGGACCCACCGGTAACAATCTTTATACGCAGTATTTT. Its translation is CASAGPTGNNLYTQYF. Filled out from reference TRBV7-2 and TRBJ2-3, the complete variable domain reads GAGVSQSPSNKVTEKGKDVELRCDPISGHTALYWYRQSLGQGLEFLIYFQGNSAPDKSGLPSDRFSAERTGGSVSTLTIQRTQQEDSAVYLCASAGPTGNNLYTQYFGPGTRLTVL.

This clonotype has at least ten counts. This CDR3 is CASSLGWRQPQHF. The CDR3 DNA sequence: TGTGCCAGCAGTCTAGGGTGGCGGCAGCCCCAGCATTTT. J is TRBJ1-5 and V is TRBV27; no clear D gene. Germline lookup yields CDR1 MNHEY and CDR2 SMNVEV (reference sequence). The CDR3 consists of 13 residues. V was clipped by 5 bases and J by 7 bases, with 12 bases between them.

This clonotype has a handful of counts. The chain is built from TRBV4-1 and TRBJ2-7, with D possibly called TRBD1 or TRBD2 (5 bases each). Per the germline V gene, CDR1 is MGHRA and CDR2 is YSYEKL. V was pared by 1 base and J by 2 bases, with 9 bases between. This CDR3 spans 14 amino acids. The CDR3 nucleotides read TGCGCCAGCAGCCAAGGGGACGGAGCCTACGAGCAGTACGTC. This sequence encodes CASSQGDGAYEQYV.